The present entry profiles one TCR beta chain with its context. Its antigen is currently unknown. The data originate from a study of shared clonotypes between healthy human individuals. Study-level results: Specimens sampled were limited to blood, with tissue repertoires likely differing. Clonotypes which were not shared had lower generation probabilities than clonotypes that all four donors shared.

Every subset had its genomic DNA shared out evenly among several immunoSEQ plates. The table came from immunoSEQ multiplex PCR; TCRdb's copy has only in-frame clones and leaves some out. The sample contains 2 million to 2.5 million clones, over 85% of which appear only once. Adult donors, all healthy and HIV-negative, had no recent acute infections or vaccinations. V gave up 5 bases and J gave up 9 bases; unmatched junction bases: 9. Germline V gene sequence: CDR1 MNHEY, CDR2 SVGAGI. This CDR3 comprises 13 residues. This receptor was identified in a man in his late teens or twenties in good health. The rearrangement joins TRBV6-5 to TRBJ1-1; 7 bases align to TRBD1. The specimen sequenced was naive CD4+ T cells sorted from blood. As for subset: CD45RA+ positively selected. The CDR3 DNA reads TGTGCCAGCAGTGGACAGGAAGGGTTCCAAGCTTTCTTT. This translates into CASSGQEGFQAFF.